This TCR beta chain came from a study of a mutant IDH1 vaccine in newly diagnosed glioma. About the research overall: Across weeks 1, 3, 5, 7, 11, 15, 19 and 23, patients received a vaccination each time, eight in all. Treated patients comprised 62.5% males and 37.5% females, mean age roughly 44 years. Onset of vaccination occurred 4-6 weeks following radiotherapy alone, or with temozolomide cycles.

Turning to this clone: Its antigen remains unidentified.

CDR3 length equals 17 residues. After removal of 5 bases from V and 1 base from J, the junction contained 11 bases not matched to a gene. The germline V gene has CDR1 SEHNR and CDR2 FQNEAQ (reference sequence). Sequencing was performed with immunoSEQ multiplex PCR; in TCRdb, only in-frame clones are kept and a portion is missing. The sample shows 25,000 to 35,000 clones, around 80% of them seen only once. The time point: week 23, last vaccination. What each vaccine dose contained was 300 ug of mutant IDH1 20-mer peptide, accompanied by topical imiquimod. J is TRBJ2-3 and V is TRBV7-9, with 8 bases that match TRBD1. This receptor was obtained from a woman younger than 35 with glioma. The input for sequencing was PBMCs, taken from a glioma patient whose treatment included an IDH1 peptide vaccine. As DNA, the CDR3 is TGTGCCAGCAGCCCGGAACTCGGGACAGGCGGCACAGATACGCAGTATTTT. Residues: CASSPELGTGGTDTQYF.